The clone carrying this T cell receptor (beta chain) has a handful of counts. TCRdb keeps only in-frame clones here, not all; method: immunoSEQ multiplex PCR. The sample holds about 84,000 clones, about 86% seen once. This CDR3 is built from 15 residues. Germline V lookup: CDR1 SEHNR, CDR2 FQNEAQ (reference sequence). Trimming at V came to 4 bases and at J to 1 base, leaving 4 bases not matched to a gene. These data are taken from a study of cytotoxic CD8 clonotypes in ibrutinib-treated CLL. Material: PBMCs, obtained before ibrutinib treatment. This receptor was identified in a human donor with chronic lymphocytic leukemia. The chain employs TRBV7-9 and TRBJ1-1, with 9 bases matching TRBD1. In DNA form, the CDR3 reads TGTGCCAGCAGCTCAAGGGACAGGGAGAACACTGAAGCTTTCTTT. This codes for CASSSRDRENTEAFF.